These 30 T cell receptor beta chains were sequenced from one sample in a study of blood T cell repertoires in COVID-19. TCRdb keeps only in-frame clones here, not all; method: immunoSEQ multiplex PCR. The table lists 130,000 or so clones, about four fifths of them singletons. Sequencing input: PBMCs or T cells enriched from blood (not recorded which). The receptors shown here come from a woman aged 30 to 39 who had recovered from COVID-19.

The rearrangement uses TRBV29-1 and TRBJ2-1, with 10 bases lining up with TRBD2. Germline V gene sequence: CDR1 SQVTM, CDR2 ANQGSEA. The CDR3 spans 14 residues. The J segment lost 7 bases and the V segment lost 6 bases, leaving 9 bases of the junction unmatched. The CDR3: CSVPIAGGFNEQFF. The DNA of the CDR3 is TGCAGCGTCCCGATAGCGGGAGGTTTTAATGAGCAGTTCTTC.

The chain uses TRBV19 and TRBJ2-7; the D is unclear. This CDR3 is built from 13 residues. Germline CDR1 and CDR2: LNHDA and SQIVND (reference sequence). V lost 2 bases and J 5 bases, leaving 10 bases between the germline ends. CDR3 sequence: CASSISLKDEQYF. The CDR3 region has the DNA TGTGCCAGTAGTATATCACTAAAGGACGAGCAGTACTTC. Complete variable domain (other parts from reference TRBV19 and TRBJ2-7): DGGITQSPKYLFRKEGQNVTLSCEQNLNHDAMYWYRQDPGQGLRLIYYSQIVNDFQKGDIAEGYSVSREKKESFPLTVTSAQKNPTAFYLCASSISLKDEQYFGPGTRLTVT.

This clone was seen a few times. This sequence joins TRBV6-6 and TRBJ1-2, with 7 bases that match TRBD1. CDR3 size: 17 residues. Germline V lookup: CDR1 MNHNY, CDR2 SVGAGI (reference sequence). The V segment lost 5 bases and the J segment 3 bases; nucleotides outside the gene matches: 15. The CDR3 DNA follows: TGTGCCAGCAGTCCCAACCTAGGGGCGGGGACAGACTATGGCTACACCTTC. Translation: CASSPNLGAGTDYGYTF.

This chain uses TRBV5-4 with TRBJ2-5; 7 bases align to TRBD1. Losses at the gene ends were 7 bases for V and 3 bases for J; bases not matched to a gene: 9. CDR1 SGHNT and CDR2 YYREEE come from the germline V gene (reference sequence). The CDR3 sequence is 14 residues long. The CDR3 sequence: CASGTVFPKETQYF. Here the CDR3 DNA reads TGTGCCAGCGGGACAGTTTTCCCAAAAGAGACCCAGTACTTC.

This chain connects TRBV4-3 to TRBJ2-1; maybe TRBD2 (6 bases). This CDR3 region has 17 residues. The V gene's germline CDR1 is LGHNA and CDR2 YSLEER. Trimming took off 4 bases at V and 2 bases at J, with 18 bases between the two ends. The CDR3 DNA is TGCGCCAGCAGCCGCGCTAAAGCGGGTCAACCCTACAATGAGCAGTTCTTC. Protein sequence: CASSRAKAGQPYNEQFF.

This clone was seen more than once but under ten times. The genes are TRBV7-9 and TRBJ1-4; TRBD1 matches at 7 bases. CDR3 length equals 14 residues. Germline V gene lookup returns CDR1 SEHNR and CDR2 FQNEAQ (reference sequence). Trimming removed 1 base from V and 8 bases from J; junction bases left unmatched: 4. CDR3 in DNA: TGTGCCAGCAGCTTAGAGGGGGCAGGGGAAAAACTGTTTTTT. It translates to CASSLEGAGEKLFF.

The chain combines TRBV29-1 with TRBJ2-1, with 11 bases matching TRBD2. Trimming cost V 6 bases and J 4 bases; bases outside gene matches: 5. CDR3 length: 14 residues. Germline CDR1 reads SQVTM; CDR2 reads ANQGSEA. CDR3 sequence: CSVTSGVLYNEQFF. For the CDR3, the DNA is TGCAGCGTGACTAGCGGGGTCTTATACAATGAGCAGTTCTTC.

The chain couples TRBV19 to TRBJ2-2; 9 bases are shared with TRBD2. V shed 3 bases, J shed 3 bases, and the junction held 5 bases outside the gene matches. Germline V gives CDR1 LNHDA, CDR2 SQIVND (reference sequence). This CDR3 spans 16 amino acids. The CDR3: CASSINSGGYTGELFF. The DNA of the CDR3 is TGTGCCAGTAGTATTAATAGCGGGGGTTACACCGGGGAGCTGTTTTTT.

The V call is TRBV21-1, the J call TRBJ2-1; the listed D gene, TRBD2, was not tested against the DNA. TRBV21-1 is a recognized pseudogene. CDR3 size: 17 residues. The CDR3 sequence: CASSFSGRDPPYNEQFF. In nucleotides, the CDR3 is TGTGCCAGCAGCTTTAGTGGGAGGGACCCGCCCTACAATGAGCAGTTCTTC.

V usage is TRBV7-9 and J usage is TRBJ2-1; D perhaps matches TRBD1 (8 bases). Per the germline V gene, CDR1 is SEHNR and CDR2 is FQNEAQ (reference sequence). The V and J ends lost 5 bases and 7 bases respectively, with 21 bases between them. CDR3 size: 16 residues. The CDR3 region has the DNA TGTGCCAGCAGCCCGACGACAGGGGAGGGGGCAAATGAGCAGTTCTTC. Translation gives CASSPTTGEGANEQFF.

This sequence joins TRBV2 and TRBJ1-6; tentative D call: TRBD1 (5 bases). Trimming removed 2 bases from V and 4 bases from J, with 6 bases in between. The length of the CDR3 is 14 residues. CDR1 and CDR2 from the germline V gene are SNHLY and FYNNEI. CDR3 loop: CASSEPGYNSPLHF. The CDR3 coding sequence is TGTGCCAGCAGTGAACCAGGGTATAATTCACCCCTCCACTTT.

The chain is built from TRBV7-2 and TRBJ2-1; 8 nucleotides align to TRBD2. V shed 5 bases, J shed 9 bases, and the junction held 6 bases outside the gene matches. The CDR3 has 13 amino acids. CDR1 and CDR2 from the germline V gene are SGHTA and FQGNSA. The CDR3 protein is CASSQGLAGEQFF. The DNA for the CDR3 is TGTGCCAGCAGCCAAGGACTAGCTGGTGAGCAGTTCTTC.

In nucleotides, the CDR3 is TGTGCCACCAGTGATTTTGGAGTGTCCTCAGCGGGAGGTGGTCACAATGAGCAGTTCTTC. Amino acid sequence: CATSDFGVSSAGGGHNEQFF. The chain combines TRBV24-1 with TRBJ2-1, with 9 bases aligning to TRBD2. CDR1 and CDR2 from the germline V gene are KGHDR and SFDVKD. The ends lost 1 base at V and 5 bases at J; junction bases unmatched: 17. The CDR3 is made up of 20 amino acids.

The V and J genes are TRBV4-3 and TRBJ2-2; 10 bases fit TRBD1. The ends lost 4 bases at V and 6 bases at J; junction bases unmatched: 5. Germline V gene data show CDR1 as LGHNA and CDR2 as YSLEER. The CDR3 is 15 residues long. This chain's CDR3 is CASSPGTGEAGELFF. DNA of the CDR3: TGCGCCAGCAGCCCCGGGACAGGGGAGGCCGGGGAGCTGTTTTTT.

The chain recombines TRBV7-9 with TRBJ1-1; 7 bases are shared with TRBD1. The V and J ends lost 5 bases and 2 bases, in that order; junction bases with no gene match: 5. The CDR3 is 14 residues long. Germline values: CDR1 SEHNR, CDR2 FQNEAQ (reference sequence). CDR3 sequence: CASSPGTVNTEAFF. CDR3 DNA sequence: TGTGCCAGCAGCCCGGGGACAGTCAACACTGAAGCTTTCTTT.

The rearrangement links TRBV28 to TRBJ2-5, with TRBD1 matching 8 bases. CDR1 is MDHEN, CDR2 SYDVKM, per germline. The V and J ends lost 4 bases and 5 bases, in that order; junction bases with no gene match: 12. This CDR3 contains 16 residues. The CDR3 here is CASSSRLDRVHETQYF. Written as DNA, the CDR3 is TGTGCCAGCAGTTCCCGCCTGGACAGGGTACACGAGACCCAGTACTTC.

The V and J genes are TRBV10-2 and TRBJ2-1; D might be TRBD2 (5 bases). CDR1 is WSHSY and CDR2 is SAAADI in the germline V gene. CDR3 length equals 16 residues. Trimming shortened V by 2 bases and J by 8 bases, and 19 bases separated the two germline ends. CDR3 nucleotide sequence: TGCGCCAGCAGTGAGACTAGAGGGTTCTATATATATGAGCAGTTCTTC. It encodes CASSETRGFYIYEQFF.

Worth noting for this clone: The same CDR3 also results from other DNA sequences found in this sample. This chain uses TRBV5-1 with TRBJ2-7; TRBD2 matches at 12 bases. From germline, CDR1 is SGHRS and CDR2 YFSETQ. The length of the CDR3 is 15 residues. V lost 0 bases and J lost 2; bases outside the gene matches: 0. CDR3 protein: CASSLGLAGAYEQYF. The CDR3 region has the DNA TGCGCCAGCAGCTTGGGACTAGCGGGAGCCTACGAGCAGTACTTC.

V and J are TRBV12-3 or TRBV12-4 and TRBJ2-1, with a weak D call TRBD2 (5 bases). The CDR3 consists of 12 residues. The V and J ends lost 2 bases and 8 bases respectively, with 7 bases between them. The CDR3 sequence is CASSLMRDEQFF. The CDR3 DNA reads TGTGCCAGCAGTTTAATGCGGGATGAGCAGTTCTTC.

The chain carries TRBV7-6 and TRBJ2-7; D is perhaps TRBD1 (6 bases). V was clipped by 4 bases and J by 0 bases, with 10 bases between them. Germline CDR1 is SGHVS and CDR2 is FNYEAQ. CDR3 length equals 14 residues. The chain's CDR3 is CASSSDRRSYEQYF. The DNA for the CDR3 is TGTGCCAGCAGCTCCGACAGGCGCTCCTACGAGCAGTACTTC.

The CDR3 protein is CAWSAEGTGNSPLHF. The CDR3 DNA follows: TGTGCCTGGAGTGCAGAAGGGACAGGGAATTCACCCCTCCACTTT. The chain recombines TRBV30 with TRBJ1-6; 9 positions agree with TRBD1. Per the germline V gene, CDR1 is GTSNPN and CDR2 is SVGIG (reference sequence). J gave up 7 bases and V 1 base, and 5 bases lay outside the gene matches. There are 15 residues in the CDR3.

This clone was found once. The chain recombines TRBV20-1 with TRBJ2-7, with 10 bases that match TRBD2. CDR1 is DFQATT, CDR2 SNEGSKA, per germline (reference sequence). The J segment lost 7 bases and the V segment lost 3 bases, leaving 12 bases of the junction unmatched. There are 15 residues in the CDR3. The CDR3 spells CSASPSGRAKGEQYF. In nucleotides, the CDR3 is TGCAGTGCTAGTCCGAGCGGGAGGGCTAAAGGGGAGCAGTACTTC.

The gene calls are TRBV6-5 and TRBJ2-2; D is perhaps TRBD1 (6 bases). This CDR3 contains 14 residues. The germline CDR1 and CDR2 sequences are MNHEY and SVGAGI. Between the trimmed V and J ends, which lost 5 bases and 10 bases, there was a span of 17 bases. The CDR3 DNA reads as TGTGCCAGCAGTCCCACCCCTGGACAGACGGAGCTGTTTTTT. Protein: CASSPTPGQTELFF.

The gene calls are TRBV2 and TRBJ1-5; tentatively, D is TRBD1 (5 bases). Germline CDR1 reads SNHLY; CDR2 reads FYNNEI. The CDR3 has 14 residues. Trimming left V 6 bases short and J 3 bases short, with 12 bases between. This CDR3 reads CASSADSSNQPQHF. DNA of the CDR3: TGTGCCAGCAGCGCAGACAGCTCCAATCAGCCCCAGCATTTT.

The chain couples TRBV7-8 to TRBJ1-3; possibly TRBD1 for D (6 bases). Germline loops: CDR1 SGHVS, CDR2 FQNEAQ. V gave up 1 base and J gave up 3 bases, with 13 bases separating them. This CDR3 has 16 residues. The CDR3: CASSLERTAGGNTIYF. In DNA, the CDR3 is TGTGCCAGCAGCTTAGAGCGGACAGCAGGTGGAAACACCATATATTTT.

This chain joins TRBV27 and TRBJ2-7; D uncertain. Germline V gene sequence: CDR1 MNHEY, CDR2 SMNVEV (reference sequence). This CDR3 is built from 14 residues. V lost 3 bases and J 5 bases, leaving 14 bases between the germline ends. Written as DNA, the CDR3 is TGTGCCAGCAGTTTGCGTCTAGTCGGCCACGAGCAGTACTTC. Amino acids: CASSLRLVGHEQYF.

The chain links TRBV4-2 to TRBJ2-7, with 10 nucleotides matching TRBD2. Trimming cost V 3 bases and J 5 bases; bases outside gene matches: 1. Germline V gene data show CDR1 as LGHNA and CDR2 as YNFKEQ. This CDR3 has 13 amino acids. The CDR3 loop reads CASSHTSGNEQYF. The CDR3 DNA is TGTGCCAGCAGCCACACTAGCGGGAACGAGCAGTACTTC.

The chain joins TRBV28 to TRBJ1-2, with TRBD1 as a possible D gene (5 bases). The V and J ends lost 8 bases and 7 bases respectively, with 20 bases between them. This CDR3 has 14 residues. Germline CDR1 is MDHEN and CDR2 is SYDVKM. This chain's CDR3 is CASLASGDMTGYTF. The CDR3 DNA follows: TGTGCCAGCCTCGCGTCGGGGGATATGACTGGCTACACCTTC.

The rearrangement joins TRBV6-5 to TRBJ2-1; 7 bases are a match to TRBD2. V lost 9 bases, J lost 4 bases, and 12 bases stayed unmatched. Germline CDR1 is MNHEY and CDR2 is SVGAGI. This CDR3 region has 15 residues. DNA of the CDR3: TGTGCCAGTGCCGGCGGACTAGGGGCTTACAATGAGCAGTTCTTC. This gives the protein CASAGGLGAYNEQFF.

V usage is TRBV2 and J usage is TRBJ2-1; 14 bases match TRBD2. Trimming took 6 bases from V and 6 from J; bases not matched to a gene: 4. This CDR3 has 15 residues. Germline V CDR1 and CDR2: SNHLY, FYNNEI. CDR3 DNA: TGTGCCAGCAGCCCCGGGACTAGCGGGAGCAATGAGCAGTTCTTC. Protein sequence: CASSPGTSGSNEQFF.